These T cell receptor beta chains were read from a single sample in a study of blood T cell repertoires in COVID-19. Profiled with immunoSEQ multiplex PCR; TCRdb holds only in-frame clones, not every one. The sample lists approximately 290,000 clones, 70% to 90% occurring once. The sequencing sample was made of PBMCs or T cells enriched from blood (not recorded which). All receptors come from a young woman who had recovered from COVID-19. Both conserved end residues are part of each CDR3. Fields, in order: J gene, V gene, D gene, clone size, CDR3 DNA, CDR3 protein. The D gene is left open where the match is weak. For some rows the clone size is stated as once, few or many, or as a class when expanded; others skip it.

J gene: TRBJ2-2
V gene: TRBV6-2/TRBV6-3
D gene: -
clone size: -
CDR3 DNA: TGTGCCAGCAGTTATTCCCCTGACTCCCAACTGAGGGAGCTGTTTTTT
CDR3 protein: CASSYSPDSQLRELFF

J gene: TRBJ2-1
V gene: TRBV5-1
D gene: TRBD2
clone size: few
CDR3 DNA: TGCGCCAGCAGGGTTGGGACTAGATTACGCAATGAGCAGTTCTTC
CDR3 protein: CASRVGTRLRNEQFF

J gene: TRBJ2-1
V gene: TRBV7-9
D gene: -
clone size: -
CDR3 DNA: TGTGCCAGCAGCCCTCGGGAGCCGGGTGAGCAGTTCTTC
CDR3 protein: CASSPREPGEQFF

J gene: TRBJ2-2
V gene: TRBV28
D gene: TRBD1
clone size: -
CDR3 DNA: TGTGCCAGCAGTCTAAGGGGACAGGGGGCTTTCAGAACCGGGGAGCTGTTTTTT
CDR3 protein: CASSLRGQGAFRTGELFF

J gene: TRBJ1-3
V gene: TRBV18
D gene: -
clone size: -
CDR3 DNA: TGTGCCAGCTCACCACGAGTTACCGACAGCTCTGGAAACACCATATATTTT
CDR3 protein: CASSPRVTDSSGNTIYF

J gene: TRBJ2-3
V gene: TRBV6-1
D gene: TRBD2
clone size: -
CDR3 DNA: TGTGCCAGCAGTGAAGTAATTAGCGGGGGGTCGGGCACAGATACGCAGTATTTT
CDR3 protein: CASSEVISGGSGTDTQYF

J gene: TRBJ1-1
V gene: TRBV28
D gene: -
clone size: -
CDR3 DNA: TGTGCCAGCAGTTTACCCCTTGGGGTCGGAGGAGCTTTCTTT
CDR3 protein: CASSLPLGVGGAFF

J gene: TRBJ2-1
V gene: TRBV7-6
D gene: TRBD2
clone size: -
CDR3 DNA: TGTGCCAGCAGCCCGGGGGAGGCTAGCGGGGATCCGACGGGATACAATGAGCAGTTCTTC
CDR3 protein: CASSPGEASGDPTGYNEQFF

J gene: TRBJ1-3
V gene: TRBV7-2
D gene: -
clone size: -
CDR3 DNA: TGTGCCAGCAGCAGGCGGGTAGACACCATATATTTT
CDR3 protein: CASSRRVDTIYF

J gene: TRBJ2-1
V gene: TRBV19
D gene: -
clone size: -
CDR3 DNA: TGTGCCAGTAGTGCTACAGGGTTTGAGCTACAGTTCTTC
CDR3 protein: CASSATGFELQFF

J gene: TRBJ1-1
V gene: TRBV7-9
D gene: -
clone size: -
CDR3 DNA: TGTGCCAGCAGCTTAAGAGAGGTTTACGCTTTCTTT
CDR3 protein: CASSLREVYAFF

J gene: TRBJ2-7
V gene: TRBV28
D gene: -
clone size: -
CDR3 DNA: TGTGCCAGCATCCAAGGCGGGGTGAAGCGTTACGAGCAGTACTTC
CDR3 protein: CASIQGGVKRYEQYF

J gene: TRBJ1-6
V gene: TRBV7-2
D gene: TRBD1
clone size: -
CDR3 DNA: TGTGCCAGCAGATCGGGACAGGGCAATTCACCCCTCCACTTT
CDR3 protein: CASRSGQGNSPLHF

J gene: TRBJ1-2
V gene: TRBV25-1
D gene: -
clone size: -
CDR3 DNA: TGTGCCAGCAGTGACCGGCAGGGCGGTGGCTACACCTTC
CDR3 protein: CASSDRQGGGYTF

J gene: TRBJ1-5
V gene: TRBV19
D gene: -
clone size: few
CDR3 DNA: TGTGCCAGTAGTATAAGGGGGTCCAGCAATCAGCCCCAGCATTTT
CDR3 protein: CASSIRGSSNQPQHF

J gene: TRBJ2-2
V gene: TRBV18
D gene: -
clone size: -
CDR3 DNA: TGTGCCAGCTCACCACCGTGGCACGGGGAGCTGTTTTTT
CDR3 protein: CASSPPWHGELFF

J gene: TRBJ2-1
V gene: TRBV7-3
D gene: TRBD2
clone size: once
CDR3 DNA: TGTGCCAGCAGCTCCTCTAGCGGGAGTGATAATGAGCAGTTCTTC
CDR3 protein: CASSSSSGSDNEQFF

J gene: TRBJ1-1
V gene: TRBV30
D gene: -
clone size: -
CDR3 DNA: TGTGCCTGGAGTGTAGGAGGTGGCTTGAACACTGAAGCTTTCTTT
CDR3 protein: CAWSVGGGLNTEAFF

J gene: TRBJ1-2
V gene: TRBV7-9
D gene: TRBD1
clone size: -
CDR3 DNA: TGTGCCAGCAGCTACAGGGGCTCGGGTGGCTACACCTTC
CDR3 protein: CASSYRGSGGYTF

J gene: TRBJ1-1
V gene: TRBV6-2/TRBV6-3
D gene: -
clone size: -
CDR3 DNA: TGTGCCAGCAGTTACACTATTCCACTTTTGAACACTGAAGCTTTCTTT
CDR3 protein: CASSYTIPLLNTEAFF

J gene: TRBJ1-2
V gene: TRBV5-6
D gene: TRBD1
clone size: -
CDR3 DNA: TGTGCCAGCGGCTCACAGGGGGATGGCTACACCTTC
CDR3 protein: CASGSQGDGYTF

J gene: TRBJ2-2
V gene: TRBV3-1/TRBV3-2
D gene: -
clone size: -
CDR3 DNA: TGTGCCAGCCTCTTGGGAGACCCGAACACCGGGGAGCTGTTTTTT
CDR3 protein: CASLLGDPNTGELFF

J gene: TRBJ2-2
V gene: TRBV29-1
D gene: -
clone size: -
CDR3 DNA: TGCAGCGTTGGAATTACAGGGAACACCGGGGAGCTGTTTTTT
CDR3 protein: CSVGITGNTGELFF

J gene: TRBJ2-7
V gene: TRBV6-1
D gene: TRBD2
clone size: -
CDR3 DNA: TGTGCCAGCAGTGACCCATCTAGCGGAGCCTACGAGCAGTACTTC
CDR3 protein: CASSDPSSGAYEQYF

J gene: TRBJ1-1
V gene: TRBV12-3/TRBV12-4
D gene: -
clone size: -
CDR3 DNA: TGTGCCAGCAGTTCACAGATGAACACTGAAGCTTTCTTT
CDR3 protein: CASSSQMNTEAFF

J gene: TRBJ2-6
V gene: TRBV5-4
D gene: -
clone size: -
CDR3 DNA: TGTGCCAGCAGCTTGGGGACAGAAAATTCTGGGGCCAACGTCCTGACTTTC
CDR3 protein: CASSLGTENSGANVLTF

J gene: TRBJ1-2
V gene: TRBV11-2
D gene: TRBD1
clone size: -
CDR3 DNA: TGTGCCAGCAGCTTAGGGACAGGGGGCGAAGGGGGCTACACCTTC
CDR3 protein: CASSLGTGGEGGYTF

J gene: TRBJ2-5
V gene: TRBV2
D gene: TRBD2
clone size: -
CDR3 DNA: TGTGCCAGCATAGGGGAACCTCTCCGTCGGACTAGACAAGAGACCCAGTACTTC
CDR3 protein: CASIGEPLRRTRQETQYF

J gene: TRBJ2-5
V gene: TRBV12-3/TRBV12-4
D gene: TRBD1
clone size: -
CDR3 DNA: TGTGCCAGCAGGCCGACAGGGCAAGAGACCCAGTACTTC
CDR3 protein: CASRPTGQETQYF

J gene: TRBJ1-4
V gene: TRBV7-6
D gene: TRBD1
clone size: few
CDR3 DNA: TGTGCCAGCAGCTTGGACAGGGCAACTAATGAAAAACTGTTTTTT
CDR3 protein: CASSLDRATNEKLFF

J gene: TRBJ2-1
V gene: TRBV28
D gene: TRBD2
clone size: -
CDR3 DNA: TGTGCCAGCAGTTTATTTAGGGGGGGGACTAGCGGGAATGAGCAGTTCTTC
CDR3 protein: CASSLFRGGTSGNEQFF

J gene: TRBJ2-6
V gene: TRBV7-3
D gene: TRBD2
clone size: -
CDR3 DNA: TGTGCCAGCAGCTTAAAGGGAGCGGGAGATGCTGGGGCCAACGTCCTGACTTTC
CDR3 protein: CASSLKGAGDAGANVLTF

J gene: TRBJ1-1
V gene: TRBV5-1
D gene: TRBD1
clone size: -
CDR3 DNA: TGCGCCAGCAGCTTAGGGACAGGGGTGAACACTGAAGCTTTCTTT
CDR3 protein: CASSLGTGVNTEAFF

J gene: TRBJ2-7
V gene: TRBV25-1
D gene: TRBD1
clone size: few
CDR3 DNA: TGTGCCAGCAGTGAATCCAGAGACAGGGACTACGAGCAGTACTTC
CDR3 protein: CASSESRDRDYEQYF

J gene: TRBJ2-5
V gene: TRBV18
D gene: -
clone size: -
CDR3 DNA: TGTGCCAGCTCACCCTCCCTGGCCAGGGGAGGGGAGACCCAGTACTTC
CDR3 protein: CASSPSLARGGETQYF

J gene: TRBJ2-3
V gene: TRBV5-1
D gene: TRBD1
clone size: -
CDR3 DNA: TGCGCCAGCAGCAGCACAGGGGGCGAGATGGATACGCAGTATTTT
CDR3 protein: CASSSTGGEMDTQYF

J gene: TRBJ2-3
V gene: TRBV5-1
D gene: TRBD2
clone size: -
CDR3 DNA: TGCGCCAGCAGCTTGCAGCCCGGATCTAGCGGGGGGGATACGCAGTATTTT
CDR3 protein: CASSLQPGSSGGDTQYF

J gene: TRBJ1-3
V gene: TRBV5-1
D gene: TRBD1
clone size: -
CDR3 DNA: TGCGCCAGCAGCGATCAGGGGACAGGGGTTGGAAACACCATATATTTT
CDR3 protein: CASSDQGTGVGNTIYF

J gene: TRBJ1-2
V gene: TRBV27
D gene: TRBD1
clone size: once
CDR3 DNA: TGTGCCAGCAGTTTCGCCTCAGGGGGCAACTATGGCTACACCTTC
CDR3 protein: CASSFASGGNYGYTF

J gene: TRBJ1-2
V gene: TRBV19
D gene: -
clone size: -
CDR3 DNA: TGTGCCAGTAACGCAGGGGAACGCTATGGCTACACCTTC
CDR3 protein: CASNAGERYGYTF

J gene: TRBJ2-1
V gene: TRBV6-5
D gene: TRBD1
clone size: -
CDR3 DNA: TGTGCCACCAAGACCGGGACAGGGATCAATGAGCAGTTCTTC
CDR3 protein: CATKTGTGINEQFF

J gene: TRBJ2-1
V gene: TRBV5-8
D gene: -
clone size: -
CDR3 DNA: TGTGCCAGCAGCTCCTCGGGCGCAGGGGAGCAGTTCTTC
CDR3 protein: CASSSSGAGEQFF

J gene: TRBJ2-1
V gene: TRBV5-1
D gene: -
clone size: -
CDR3 DNA: TGCGCCAGCAATATTCTTTCGACCAGGGGACACCAGTACCCCTACAATGAGCAGTTCTTC
CDR3 protein: CASNILSTRGHQYPYNEQFF

J gene: TRBJ1-5
V gene: TRBV3-1/TRBV3-2
D gene: TRBD1
clone size: -
CDR3 DNA: TGTGCCAGCAGCCCGGGACAGGGGTCCTATAGCAATCAGCCCCAGCATTTT
CDR3 protein: CASSPGQGSYSNQPQHF

J gene: TRBJ1-1
V gene: TRBV19
D gene: -
clone size: once
CDR3 DNA: TGTGCCAGTAGTATCTCGGGTACCACTGAAGCTTTCTTT
CDR3 protein: CASSISGTTEAFF

J gene: TRBJ1-1
V gene: TRBV2
D gene: -
clone size: -
CDR3 DNA: TGTGCCAGCACCTACAGGACTAGCACTGAAGCTTTCTTT
CDR3 protein: CASTYRTSTEAFF

J gene: TRBJ1-3
V gene: TRBV24-1
D gene: -
clone size: -
CDR3 DNA: TGTGCCACCAGTGACCACAGTGGAAACACCATATATTTT
CDR3 protein: CATSDHSGNTIYF

J gene: TRBJ2-5
V gene: TRBV18
D gene: TRBD2
clone size: -
CDR3 DNA: TGTGCCAGCTCACCACGTATAACTAGCGGGGAGTACCAAGAGACCCAGTACTTC
CDR3 protein: CASSPRITSGEYQETQYF

J gene: TRBJ2-7
V gene: TRBV6-5
D gene: TRBD1
clone size: -
CDR3 DNA: TGTGCCAGCAGTTACGGGACAGGGACCTACGAGCAGTACTTC
CDR3 protein: CASSYGTGTYEQYF

J gene: TRBJ1-4
V gene: TRBV5-6
D gene: TRBD1
clone size: -
CDR3 DNA: TGTGCCAGCAGCTTAAAACTGACAGGGGGCACTAATGAAAAACTGTTTTTT
CDR3 protein: CASSLKLTGGTNEKLFF

J gene: TRBJ2-7
V gene: TRBV29-1
D gene: TRBD2
clone size: -
CDR3 DNA: TGCAGTTGCGGGACTAGCGGGAGGGGCGAGCAGTACTTC
CDR3 protein: CSCGTSGRGEQYF

J gene: TRBJ1-6
V gene: TRBV5-4
D gene: -
clone size: -
CDR3 DNA: TGTGCCAGCAGCTCGGTCCTTTCCCTGGGAGATTCACCCCTCCACTTT
CDR3 protein: CASSSVLSLGDSPLHF

J gene: TRBJ1-5
V gene: TRBV6-1
D gene: -
clone size: -
CDR3 DNA: TGTGCCAGCAGTGAATTTAGGGGCGCCGTACCTTTTGGGCAGCCCCAGCATTTT
CDR3 protein: CASSEFRGAVPFGQPQHF

J gene: TRBJ2-3
V gene: TRBV19
D gene: TRBD2
clone size: -
CDR3 DNA: TGTGCCAGTAGTCCCGGGAGGGCCAGAGATACGCAGTATTTT
CDR3 protein: CASSPGRARDTQYF